The T cell receptor beta chain described here comes from a study of radiation and T cells in renal cell carcinoma. Time point reported: blood 4 weeks post-SBRT, at nephrectomy. Treatment described: 15 Gy SBRT to primary tumor, nephrectomy 4 weeks later. Clear cell pathology was present in this patient's renal cell carcinoma. Turning to this clone: Its antigen is unidentified.

CDR1 is ENHRY and CDR2 is SYGVKD in the germline V gene. The CDR3 is 14 amino acids. The ends were cut back, 4 bases at V and 8 bases at J, with 15 bases in the middle. Assay used: immunoSEQ multiplex PCR; TCRdb lists only in-frame clones, some missing. Of some 46,000 clones listed, around four fifths were seen once; the top ten hold 27%. The study, taken as a whole, reports: In blood, top tumor clones expanded by 2 weeks, shrinking by 4.

This receptor was taken from a woman in her seventies with renal cell carcinoma. The sample in question was blood, obtained from a patient whose treatment included radiotherapy and nephrectomy. The V call is TRBV10-3, the J call TRBJ2-1; D call uncertain. DNA for the CDR3: TGTGCCATCAGTGTCCTGGATCCGGCGGATGAGCAGTTCTTC. Amino acids: CAISVLDPADEQFF.